This T cell receptor beta chain originates from a study of cytomegalovirus exposure and HLA in healthy donors. In the study overall: Most donors, roughly 82% of a few hundred genotyped, fell in the Caucasian-associated ancestry cluster. Study outcomes and limitations: In a later analysis, a genetic analysis reported fewer productive-TCR N-insertions in an Asian-associated ancestry cluster than the cohort average. A link between a missense DCLRE1C variant and TCR beta V- and J-gene trimming emerged from a later analysis.

Although they were nominally healthy when sampled, donors likely had unrecorded immune exposures. Primers for the PCR totalled 60 Vbeta and 13 Jbeta. Repertoires were generated with immunoSEQ multiplex PCR, while TCRdb's copy carries only in-frame clones and drops some. The profile shows roughly 100,000 clones, less than 80% of them singletons. About this clone: As yet, its antigen is unknown.

Looked up from germline, CDR1 is SGHDN and CDR2 is FVKESK. Trimming cost V 2 bases and J 4 bases, with 14 bases left between them. The CDR3 has 15 amino acids. This receptor was taken from a man aged 35 to 55 in good health and CMV-seronegative. Source material: PBMCs. The genes are TRBV14 and TRBJ1-1; possibly TRBD1 for D (6 bases). The CDR3 loop reads CASSQSTGSSTEAFF. Here the CDR3 DNA reads TGTGCCAGCAGCCAAAGTACAGGGTCCAGCACTGAAGCTTTCTTT.